A single sample is the source of the 17 T cell receptor beta chains below, sequenced in a study of blood T cell repertoires in COVID-19. TCRdb's table, derived via immunoSEQ multiplex PCR, lists solely in-frame clones and lacks some. This table holds about 89,000 clones, approximately 86% found once. Sequencing was done on a sample of peripheral blood. These TCRs come from a man at least 80 years old with active or convalescent COVID-19.

This sequence joins TRBV14 and TRBJ2-5; TRBD2 aligns across 7 bases. The germline CDR1 and CDR2 sequences are SGHDN and FVKESK. V lost 5 bases and J lost 4; bases outside the gene matches: 4. The CDR3 has 13 amino acids. The CDR3 bases are TGTGCCAGCAGCTTCTCTAGCGGAGAGACCCAGTACTTC. This gives the protein CASSFSSGETQYF. The entire variable domain, with the rest obtained from reference TRBV14 and TRBJ2-5, is as follows: EAGVTQFPSHSVIEKGQTVTLRCDPISGHDNLYWYRRVMGKEIKFLLHFVKESKQDESGMPNNRFLAERTGGTYSTLKVQPAELEDSGVYFCASSFSSGETQYFGPGTRLLVL.

The chain uses TRBV2 and TRBJ2-2, with D possibly matching TRBD2 (6 bases). Per germline, CDR1 SNHLY and CDR2 FYNNEI. V was shortened by 8 bases and J by 4 bases, with 14 bases between the two germline ends. The CDR3 is made up of 14 amino acids. The CDR3 DNA follows: TGTGCCAGCGGAGGGGCAAGGTCCACCGGGGAGCTGTTTTTT. It encodes CASGGARSTGELFF.

The chain is built from TRBV5-1 and TRBJ1-4; D is perhaps TRBD1 (5 bases). Trimming shortened V by 2 bases and J by 6 bases, and 11 bases separated the two germline ends. The CDR3 is 14 residues long. Germline V CDR1 and CDR2: SGHRS, YFSETQ. CDR3 sequence reads: CASSFSRVDEKLFF. The CDR3 DNA reads as TGCGCCAGCAGCTTTTCCAGGGTGGATGAAAAACTGTTTTTT.

This chain's CDR3 is CASSAGPPGGSPLHF. Written as DNA, the CDR3 is TGTGCCAGTAGTGCGGGGCCTCCCGGCGGTTCACCCCTCCACTTT. This chain joins TRBV19 and TRBJ1-6, with a possible D match to TRBD1 (5 bases). V was shortened by 5 bases and J by 9 bases, with 17 bases between the two germline ends. This CDR3 is 15 amino acids long. In germline, CDR1 is LNHDA, CDR2 SQIVND (reference sequence).

The chain employs TRBV10-2 and TRBJ2-3; D is possibly TRBD2 (6 bases). The CDR3 totals 17 residues. Trimming cost V 6 bases and J 0 bases, with 19 bases left between them. The germline gives CDR1 WSHSY, CDR2 SAAADI. For the CDR3, the DNA is TGCGCCAGCAGCGAACGGGAGAGACCAATTAGCACAGATACGCAGTATTTT. Its protein is CASSERERPISTDTQYF.

The chain couples TRBV7-8 to TRBJ1-5; D uncertain. The CDR3 extends over 13 amino acids. V was trimmed by 3 bases and J by 6 bases, leaving 9 bases between them. CDR1 and CDR2 (germline): SGHVS, FQNEAQ. CDR3 sequence (DNA): TGTGCCAGCAGCTTCCCCGGAGGTCAGCCCCAGCATTTT. Translation: CASSFPGGQPQHF.

This chain joins TRBV4-1 and TRBJ2-2; tentative D call: TRBD1 (7 bases). The germline gives CDR1 MGHRA, CDR2 YSYEKL. There are 12 residues in the CDR3. V was shortened by 8 bases and J by 8 bases, with 12 bases between the two germline ends. The CDR3 region has the DNA TGCGCCAGCCGGAGGGGGCAGGGGGAGCTGTTTTTT. It specifies CASRRGQGELFF.

The chain uses TRBV5-1 and TRBJ1-1; 8 bases match TRBD1. CDR1 is SGHRS and CDR2 is YFSETQ in the germline V gene. The ends lost 0 bases at V and 4 bases at J; junction bases unmatched: 8. The CDR3 is made up of 16 amino acids. DNA for the CDR3: TGCGCCAGCAGCTTGGCCGGGGCAGGGGGCCCCACTGAAGCTTTCTTT. This gives the protein CASSLAGAGGPTEAFF.

The chain is built from TRBV29-1 and TRBJ2-1; 10 positions agree with TRBD2. Unmatched junction bases numbered 16, after V lost 8 bases and J lost 12 bases. Germline values: CDR1 SQVTM, CDR2 ANQGSEA. The CDR3 runs to 14 residues. CDR3 bases: TGCAGCTCCTCCCTAGCGGGAGTTCCCCAAGCGCAGTTCTTC. Its protein product is CSSSLAGVPQAQFF.

The V call is TRBV4-2, the J call TRBJ2-5; the match to TRBD2 covers 9 bases. Trimming at V came to 0 bases and at J to 6 bases, leaving 5 bases not matched to a gene. Germline V gene data show CDR1 as LGHNA and CDR2 as YNFKEQ. The CDR3 has 15 residues. CDR3 coding DNA: TGTGCCAGCAGCCAAGATCATAGCGGGAGAAAGACCCAGTACTTC. This sequence encodes CASSQDHSGRKTQYF.

The J gene is TRBJ1-3, the V gene TRBV6-5; a weak D match, TRBD1 (5 bases). Germline assignment: CDR1 MNHEY and CDR2 SVGAGI. Trimming removed 9 bases from V and 7 bases from J, with 19 bases in between. The CDR3 is 14 residues long. The CDR3 DNA reads TGTGCCAGTTTCGCGGCCGGGGGTGGTAACACCATATATTTT. Protein product: CASFAAGGGNTIYF.

This chain joins TRBV7-2 and TRBJ1-4; TRBD1 is a possible D gene (6 bases). There are 15 residues in the CDR3. With 2 bases removed from V and 7 bases from J, the gap between germline ends came to 14 bases. From germline, CDR1 is SGHTA and CDR2 FQGNSA. This CDR3 reads CASSLYHRVFEKLFF. DNA for the CDR3: TGTGCCAGCAGCTTATATCACAGGGTCTTTGAAAAACTGTTTTTT.

The V and J genes are TRBV28 and TRBJ1-5; 7 bases match TRBD1. V dropped 8 bases and J dropped 6; count of bases not matched to a gene: 7. The germline V gene has CDR1 MDHEN and CDR2 SYDVKM. The CDR3 length is 13 residues. In nucleotides, the CDR3 is TGTGCCAGCTGGTACAGGGGAAGTCAGCCCCAGCATTTT. This translates into CASWYRGSQPQHF.

The chain is built from TRBV6-2 or TRBV6-3 and TRBJ1-6; D gene ambiguous. From germline, CDR1 is MNHEY and CDR2 SVGEGT. CDR3 length equals 15 residues. Deletions cut 2 bases from V and 2 bases from J, with 7 bases between. In DNA, the CDR3 is TGTGCCAGCAGTTACGCGGGAGCCTATAATTCACCCCTCCACTTT. It yields the protein CASSYAGAYNSPLHF.

The count of this clone is one. V usage is TRBV6-5 and J usage is TRBJ1-1, with D unclear. The V gene's germline CDR1 is MNHEY and CDR2 SVGAGI. The CDR3 is 15 amino acids. Trimming shortened V by 0 bases and J by 4 bases, and 12 bases separated the two germline ends. CDR3 protein: CASSYSGYGGTEAFF. As DNA, the CDR3 is TGTGCCAGCAGTTACTCAGGTTATGGAGGCACTGAAGCTTTCTTT.

The sample holds a few counts of this clone. Different DNA sequences within this sample yield the same CDR3. The genes are TRBV3-1 (or the pseudogene TRBV3-2) and TRBJ1-2, with TRBD1 matching over 8 bases. Germline V gene lookup returns CDR1 LGHDT and CDR2 YNNKEL (reference sequence). J was trimmed by 4 bases and V by 4 bases; bases with no gene match: 5. The CDR3 spans 14 residues. The CDR3 DNA reads TGTGCCAGCAGCCCCCGACAGGGGAGCTATGGCTACACCTTC. Residues: CASSPRQGSYGYTF.

The chain employs TRBV7-2 and TRBJ1-1; D gene uncertain. V gave up 1 base and J gave up 1 base, with 10 bases separating them. The CDR3 has 15 amino acids. Germline-derived CDR1 and CDR2 are SGHTA and FQGNSA. The CDR3 DNA sequence: TGTGCCAGCAGCTTAGTGGCAGCGTGGAACACTGAAGCTTTCTTT. It is translated as CASSLVAAWNTEAFF.